This record covers a single T cell receptor (beta chain). This record belongs to a study of control samples from healthy donors and cancer patients. The V gene lost 5 bases and the J gene lost 0 bases, with 14 bases spanning the gap. The germline CDR1 and CDR2 sequences are SEHNR and FQNEAQ (reference sequence). The CDR3 extends over 16 amino acids. Generated by immunoSEQ multiplex PCR, the TCRdb table keeps only in-frame clones and is missing some. The sample lists 100,000 to 150,000 clones, around 92% occurring once. Sequenced material: PBMCs. V gene TRBV7-9 combines with J gene TRBJ2-1, with D possibly matching TRBD1 (6 bases). This sequence was found in a man aged 50-60 years with head and neck cancer. This CDR3 is CASSTSRGSSYNEQFF. CDR3 in DNA: TGTGCCAGCAGCACATCTAGGGGGAGCTCCTACAATGAGCAGTTCTTC.